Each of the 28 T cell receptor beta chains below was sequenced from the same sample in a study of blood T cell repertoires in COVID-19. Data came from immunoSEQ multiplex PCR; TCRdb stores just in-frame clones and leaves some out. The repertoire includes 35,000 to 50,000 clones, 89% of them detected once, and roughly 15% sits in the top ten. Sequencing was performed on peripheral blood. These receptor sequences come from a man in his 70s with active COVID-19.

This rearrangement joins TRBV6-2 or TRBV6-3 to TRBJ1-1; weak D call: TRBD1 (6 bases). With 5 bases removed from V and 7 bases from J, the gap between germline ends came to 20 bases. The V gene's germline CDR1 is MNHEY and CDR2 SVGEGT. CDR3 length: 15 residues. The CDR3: CASSRSPGHGIEAFF. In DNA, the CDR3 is TGTGCCAGCAGTCGATCGCCGGGACACGGAATTGAAGCTTTCTTT.

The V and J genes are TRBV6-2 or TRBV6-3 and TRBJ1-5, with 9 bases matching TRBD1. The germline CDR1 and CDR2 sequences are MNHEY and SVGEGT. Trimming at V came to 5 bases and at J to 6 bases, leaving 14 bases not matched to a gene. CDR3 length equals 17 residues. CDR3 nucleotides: TGTGCCAGCAGTACACACTACCGGGACAGGGTAGGTCAGCCCCAGCATTTT. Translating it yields CASSTHYRDRVGQPQHF.

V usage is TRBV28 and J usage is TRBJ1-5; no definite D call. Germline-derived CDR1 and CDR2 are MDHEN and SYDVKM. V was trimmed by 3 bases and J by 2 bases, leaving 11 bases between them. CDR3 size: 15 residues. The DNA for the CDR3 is TGTGCCAGCAGTTTCCCCGGGGATGGCAATCAGCCCCAGCATTTT. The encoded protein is CASSFPGDGNQPQHF.

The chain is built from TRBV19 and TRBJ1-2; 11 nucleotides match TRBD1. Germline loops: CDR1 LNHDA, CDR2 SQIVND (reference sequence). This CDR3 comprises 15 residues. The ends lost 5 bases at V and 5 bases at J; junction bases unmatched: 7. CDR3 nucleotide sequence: TGTGCCAGTAGTCCCACCGGGACAGGGGGTTATGGCTACACCTTC. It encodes CASSPTGTGGYGYTF.

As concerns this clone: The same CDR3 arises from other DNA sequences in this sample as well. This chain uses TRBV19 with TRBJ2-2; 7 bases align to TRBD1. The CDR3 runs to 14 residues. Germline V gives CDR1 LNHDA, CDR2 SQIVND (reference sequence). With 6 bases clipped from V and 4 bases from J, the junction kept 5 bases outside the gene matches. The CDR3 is CASSLTGATGELFF. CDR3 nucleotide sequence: TGTGCCAGTAGCCTCACAGGGGCCACCGGGGAGCTGTTTTTT.

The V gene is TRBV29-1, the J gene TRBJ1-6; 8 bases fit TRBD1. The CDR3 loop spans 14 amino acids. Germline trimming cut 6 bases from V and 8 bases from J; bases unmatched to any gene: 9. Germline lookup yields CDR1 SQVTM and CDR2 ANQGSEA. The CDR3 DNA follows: TGCAGCGTCGGCATCACAGGGGGTTATTCACCCCTCCACTTT. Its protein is CSVGITGGYSPLHF.

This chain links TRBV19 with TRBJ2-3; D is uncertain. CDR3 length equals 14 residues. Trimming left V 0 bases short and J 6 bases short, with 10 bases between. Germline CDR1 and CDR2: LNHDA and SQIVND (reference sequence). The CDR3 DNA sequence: TGTGCCAGTAGTATAGAAAGAGGTTCCGATACGCAGTATTTT. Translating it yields CASSIERGSDTQYF.

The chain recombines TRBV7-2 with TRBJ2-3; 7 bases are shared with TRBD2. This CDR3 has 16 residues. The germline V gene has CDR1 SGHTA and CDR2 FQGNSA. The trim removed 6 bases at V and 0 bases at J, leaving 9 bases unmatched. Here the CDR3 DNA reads TGTGCCAGCAGGGCGCAAAGCGGGGTTAGCACAGATACGCAGTATTTT. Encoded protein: CASRAQSGVSTDTQYF.

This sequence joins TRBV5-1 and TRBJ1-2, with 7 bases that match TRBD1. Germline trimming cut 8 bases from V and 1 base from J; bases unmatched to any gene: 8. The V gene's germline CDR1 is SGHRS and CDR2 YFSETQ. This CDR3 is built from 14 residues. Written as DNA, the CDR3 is TGCGCCAGTACGAGACAGGGAAGTAACTATGGCTACACCTTC. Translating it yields CASTRQGSNYGYTF.

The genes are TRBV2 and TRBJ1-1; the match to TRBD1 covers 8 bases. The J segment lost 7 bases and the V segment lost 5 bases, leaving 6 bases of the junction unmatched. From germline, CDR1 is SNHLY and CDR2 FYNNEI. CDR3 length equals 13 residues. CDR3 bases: TGTGCCAGCAGTCTACGGACAGGGTTTGAAGCTTTCTTT. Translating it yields CASSLRTGFEAFF.

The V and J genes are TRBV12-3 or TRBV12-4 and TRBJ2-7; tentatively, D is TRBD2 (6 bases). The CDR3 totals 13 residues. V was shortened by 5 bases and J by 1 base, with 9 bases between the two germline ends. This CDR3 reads CASSRLGSYEQYF. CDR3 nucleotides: TGTGCCAGCAGTCGACTAGGTTCCTACGAGCAGTACTTC.

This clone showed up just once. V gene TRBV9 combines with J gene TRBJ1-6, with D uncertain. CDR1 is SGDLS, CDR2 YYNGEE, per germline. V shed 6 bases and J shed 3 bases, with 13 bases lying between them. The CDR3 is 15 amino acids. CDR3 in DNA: TGTGCCAGCAAGAAGGAGGAGGGCTATAATTCACCCCTCCACTTT. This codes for CASKKEEGYNSPLHF.

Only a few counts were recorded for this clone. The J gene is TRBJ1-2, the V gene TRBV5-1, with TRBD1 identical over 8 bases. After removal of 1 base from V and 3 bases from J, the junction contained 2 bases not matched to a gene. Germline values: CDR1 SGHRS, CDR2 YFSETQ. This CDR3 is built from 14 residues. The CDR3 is CASSLTGGYYGYTF. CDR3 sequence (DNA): TGCGCCAGCAGCTTGACAGGGGGATACTATGGCTACACCTTC.

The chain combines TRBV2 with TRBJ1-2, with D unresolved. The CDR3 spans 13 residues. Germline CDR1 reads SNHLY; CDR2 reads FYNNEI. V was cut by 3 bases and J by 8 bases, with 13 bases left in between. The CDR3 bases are TGTGCCAGCAGTGATCGGGGAACACGCGGCTACACCTTC. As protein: CASSDRGTRGYTF.

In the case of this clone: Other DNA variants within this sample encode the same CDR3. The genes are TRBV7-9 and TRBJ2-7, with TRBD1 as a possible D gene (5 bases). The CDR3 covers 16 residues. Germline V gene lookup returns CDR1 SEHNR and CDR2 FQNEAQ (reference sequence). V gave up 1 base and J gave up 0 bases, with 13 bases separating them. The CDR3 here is CASSLDLGLSSYEQYF. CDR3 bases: TGTGCCAGCAGCTTAGATTTGGGGCTGAGCTCCTACGAGCAGTACTTC.

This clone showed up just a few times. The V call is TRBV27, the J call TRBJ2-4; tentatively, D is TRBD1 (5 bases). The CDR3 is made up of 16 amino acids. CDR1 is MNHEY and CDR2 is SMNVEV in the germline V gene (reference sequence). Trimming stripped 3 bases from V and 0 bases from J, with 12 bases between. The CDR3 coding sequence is TGTGCCAGCAGTTTTCAGGGTAACCTAGCCAAAAACATTCAGTACTTC. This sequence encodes CASSFQGNLAKNIQYF.

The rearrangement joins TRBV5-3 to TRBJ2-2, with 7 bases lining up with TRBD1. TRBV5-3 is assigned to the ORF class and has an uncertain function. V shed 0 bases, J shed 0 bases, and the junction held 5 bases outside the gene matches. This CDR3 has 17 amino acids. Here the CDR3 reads CARSLDRGSANTGELFF. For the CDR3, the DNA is TGTGCCAGAAGCTTGGACAGGGGATCCGCGAACACCGGGGAGCTGTTTTTT.

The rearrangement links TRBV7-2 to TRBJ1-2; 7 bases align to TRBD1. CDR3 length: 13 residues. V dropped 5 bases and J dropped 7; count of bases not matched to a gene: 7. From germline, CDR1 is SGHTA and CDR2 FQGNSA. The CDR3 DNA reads TGTGCCAGCAGCGTAACAGGGGACGGTGGCTACACCTTC. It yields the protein CASSVTGDGGYTF.

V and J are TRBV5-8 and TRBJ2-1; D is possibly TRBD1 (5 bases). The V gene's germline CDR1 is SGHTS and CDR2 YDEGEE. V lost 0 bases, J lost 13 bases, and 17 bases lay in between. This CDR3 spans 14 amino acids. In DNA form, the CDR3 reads TGTGCCAGCAGCTTGGCCAACGCAGGGCGGTCCCAGTTCTTC. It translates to CASSLANAGRSQFF.

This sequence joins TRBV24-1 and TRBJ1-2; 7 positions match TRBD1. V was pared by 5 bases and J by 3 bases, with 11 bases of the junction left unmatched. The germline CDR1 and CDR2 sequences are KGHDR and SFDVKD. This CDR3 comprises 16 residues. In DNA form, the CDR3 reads TGTGCCACCAGTGGCTTCTCGACAGGGCTCGACTATGGCTACACCTTC. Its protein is CATSGFSTGLDYGYTF.

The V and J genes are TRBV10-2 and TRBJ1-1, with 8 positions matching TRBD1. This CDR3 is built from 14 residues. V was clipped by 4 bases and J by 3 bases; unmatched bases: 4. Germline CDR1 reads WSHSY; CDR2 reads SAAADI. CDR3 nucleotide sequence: TGCGCCAGCAGTGCCTACAGGGGGGACACTGAAGCTTTCTTT. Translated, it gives CASSAYRGDTEAFF.

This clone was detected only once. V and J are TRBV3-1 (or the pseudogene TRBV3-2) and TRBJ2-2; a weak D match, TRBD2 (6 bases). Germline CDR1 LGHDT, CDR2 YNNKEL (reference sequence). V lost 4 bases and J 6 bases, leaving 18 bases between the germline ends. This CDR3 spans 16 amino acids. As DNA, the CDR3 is TGTGCCAGCAGCCCCGCGGGGTTCCCTGACTCCGGGGAGCTGTTTTTT. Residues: CASSPAGFPDSGELFF.

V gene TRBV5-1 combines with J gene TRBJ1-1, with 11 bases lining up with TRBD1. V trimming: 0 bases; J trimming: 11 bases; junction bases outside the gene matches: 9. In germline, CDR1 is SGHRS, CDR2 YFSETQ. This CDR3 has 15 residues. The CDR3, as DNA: TGCGCCAGCAGCTTGGCCACTGGACAGGGGGCGCGGGCTTTCTTT. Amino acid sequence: CASSLATGQGARAFF.

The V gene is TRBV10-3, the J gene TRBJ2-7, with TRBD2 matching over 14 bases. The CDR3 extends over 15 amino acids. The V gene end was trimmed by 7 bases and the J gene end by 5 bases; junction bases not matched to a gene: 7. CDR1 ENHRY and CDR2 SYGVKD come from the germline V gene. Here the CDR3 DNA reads TGTGCCATCATTGGGACTAGCGGGGGCCCCGACGAGCAGTACTTC. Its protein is CAIIGTSGGPDEQYF.

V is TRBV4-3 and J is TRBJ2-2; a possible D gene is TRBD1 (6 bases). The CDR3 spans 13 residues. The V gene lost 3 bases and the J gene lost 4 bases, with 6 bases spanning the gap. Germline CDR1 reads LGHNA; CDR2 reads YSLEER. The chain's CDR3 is CASSQTGTGELFF. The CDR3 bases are TGCGCCAGCAGCCAGACAGGCACCGGGGAGCTGTTTTTT.

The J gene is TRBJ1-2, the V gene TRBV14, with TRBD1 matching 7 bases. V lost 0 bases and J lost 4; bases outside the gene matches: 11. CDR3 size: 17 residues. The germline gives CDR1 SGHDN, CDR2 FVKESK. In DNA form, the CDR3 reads TGTGCCAGCAGCCAAGATCCCGCGACAGGGCGGAGCTATGGCTACACCTTC. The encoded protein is CASSQDPATGRSYGYTF.

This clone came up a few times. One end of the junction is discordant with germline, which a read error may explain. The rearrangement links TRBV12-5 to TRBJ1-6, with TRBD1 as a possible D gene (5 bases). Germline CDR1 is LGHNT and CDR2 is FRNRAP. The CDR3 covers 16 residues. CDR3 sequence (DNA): TGTGCTTGTGGTTTTTGGACACGGCGGTATAATTCACCCCTCCACTTT. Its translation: CACGFWTRRYNSPLHF.

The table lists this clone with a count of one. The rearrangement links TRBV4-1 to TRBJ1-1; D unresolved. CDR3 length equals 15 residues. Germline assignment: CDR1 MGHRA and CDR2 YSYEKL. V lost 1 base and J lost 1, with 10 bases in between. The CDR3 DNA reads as TGCGCCAGCAGCCAAGTTGACTTCGGGAACACTGAAGCTTTCTTT. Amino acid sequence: CASSQVDFGNTEAFF.